Below are 9 T cell receptor beta chains sequenced from a single sample in a study of T cell responses to AZD1222 COVID-19 vaccine. This table comes from immunoSEQ multiplex PCR, and its TCRdb copy is limited to in-frame clones, with some not included. Found here are 250,000 to 300,000 clones, about 94% of them singletons; the top ten hold roughly 0.51%. The material sequenced was peripheral blood, taken 28 days after the second AZD1222 dose. All receptors come from an adult who received the AZD1222 COVID-19 vaccine.

This chain joins TRBV7-8 and TRBJ1-3; the D gene is possibly TRBD1 (5 bases). CDR3 size: 17 residues. V was clipped by 5 bases and J by 0 bases, with 17 bases between them. Germline CDR1 and CDR2: SGHVS and FQNEAQ. In DNA form, the CDR3 reads TGTGCCAGCAGCCCCTGGGGGGGGTTCAGCTCTGGAAACACCATATATTTT. Translating it yields CASSPWGGFSSGNTIYF. Variable domain in full (rest from reference TRBV7-8 and TRBJ1-3): GAGVSQSPRYKVAKRGQDVALRCDPISGHVSLFWYQQALGQGPEFLTYFQNEAQLDKSGLPSDRFFAERPEGSVSTLKIQRTQQEDSAVYLCASSPWGGFSSGNTIYFGEGSWLTVV.

The chain joins TRBV7-3 to TRBJ1-1; the D is unclear. Trimming pared 8 bases from V and 6 bases from J, leaving 16 bases between. The germline V gene has CDR1 SGHTA and CDR2 FQGTGA. The CDR3 length is 13 residues. This CDR3 reads CASGTGESAEAFF. CDR3 in DNA: TGTGCCAGCGGCACCGGGGAATCTGCTGAAGCTTTCTTT.

The chain couples TRBV7-3 to TRBJ2-7; 8 nucleotides match TRBD1. CDR1 SGHTA and CDR2 FQGTGA come from the germline V gene. V was clipped by 4 bases and J by 2 bases; unmatched bases: 7. The CDR3 runs 15 residues. The CDR3 protein is CASSSYAGGPYEQYF. In DNA form, the CDR3 reads TGTGCCAGCAGCTCTTACGCAGGGGGCCCCTACGAGCAGTACTTC.

The chain combines TRBV5-6 with TRBJ1-2; TRBD1 might be the D (5 bases). V was cut by 4 bases and J by 3 bases, with 7 bases left in between. Germline lookup yields CDR1 SGHDT and CDR2 YYEEEE. This CDR3 contains 12 residues. CDR3 DNA: TGTGCCAGCAGCCAGGGTCACTATGGCTACACCTTC. Protein product: CASSQGHYGYTF.

The DNA for the CDR3 is TGCAGCGTGCTGAAGGGCCACGAGCAGTACTTC. As protein: CSVLKGHEQYF. The genes are TRBV29-1 and TRBJ2-7; D remains unclear. Germline CDR1 SQVTM, CDR2 ANQGSEA. The V and J ends lost 6 bases and 5 bases respectively, with 11 bases between them. The CDR3 is 11 residues long.

As DNA, the CDR3 is TGTGCCAGCAGTTTCCGGGCGGGAGATGAAGCTTTCTTT. It is translated as CASSFRAGDEAFF. The chain links TRBV6-5 to TRBJ1-1; D call uncertain. The CDR3 runs to 13 residues. V shed 4 bases and J shed 7 bases, with 13 bases lying between them. Germline loops: CDR1 MNHEY, CDR2 SVGAGI.

CDR3 sequence: CASSEGLGTQYGYTF. The CDR3 DNA is TGTGCCAGCAGTGAGGGCCTCGGGACACAGTATGGCTACACCTTC. The chain employs TRBV2 and TRBJ1-2, with D possibly matching TRBD1 (6 bases). This CDR3 has 15 amino acids. Germline V gene lookup returns CDR1 SNHLY and CDR2 FYNNEI. Trimming stripped 3 bases from V and 5 bases from J, with 16 bases between.

This sequence joins TRBV5-5 and TRBJ2-1; no clear D gene. This CDR3 region has 17 residues. V was clipped by 2 bases and J by 0 bases, with 15 bases between them. CDR1 and CDR2 (germline): SGHKS, YYEKEE (reference sequence). CDR3 in DNA: TGTGCCAGCAGCTTCCCTATTCGCGGCCGCTCCTACAATGAGCAGTTCTTC. Translated: CASSFPIRGRSYNEQFF.

The chain combines TRBV7-2 with TRBJ2-1; the D call may be TRBD1 or TRBD2 (5 bases each). Trimming took 2 bases from V and 10 from J, leaving 18 bases between them. CDR1 is SGHTA and CDR2 is FQGNSA in the germline V gene. The CDR3 totals 15 residues. CDR3 in amino acids: CASSLRSRGAYEQFF. The CDR3 DNA reads as TGTGCCAGCAGCTTAAGGTCTAGAGGGGCCTACGAGCAGTTCTTC.